The entry that follows covers one T cell receptor (beta chain) sequence. Its antigen is still unknown. Sequencing libraries made from TCR beta cDNA carried unique molecular identifiers. Input populations of roughly 1 to 10 million T cells gave rise to about 480,000 cDNA molecules. TCRdb redid the calling of the PCR reads with MiXCR, one entry per CDR3 protein. Found here are fewer than 700,000 distinct CDR3 sequences, 44% of them singletons; the top ten hold under 2%. These data belong to a study of post-analysis software for immune sequencing data. General study points: Normalized Chao1 diversity in multiple sclerosis patients fell significantly below that of controls. When patients were compared with controls, 4 or 5 TRBV segments were more frequent, TRBV5-6, TRBV5-1 and TRBV20-1 among them. By F measure, samples from a shared preparation batch strongly co-clustered.

From germline, CDR1 is MNHEY and CDR2 SVGEGT. This CDR3 has 14 amino acids. Trimming removed 7 bases from V and 3 bases from J, with 15 bases in between. The material sequenced was blood. This clonotype originated in a girl aged 5 to 17 with multiple sclerosis. V and J are TRBV6-2 or TRBV6-3 and TRBJ2-5; D remains ambiguous. CDR3 amino acids: CASKETEIKETQYF. CDR3 coding DNA: TGTGCCAGCAAGGAGACCGAAATTAAAGAGACCCAGTACTTC.